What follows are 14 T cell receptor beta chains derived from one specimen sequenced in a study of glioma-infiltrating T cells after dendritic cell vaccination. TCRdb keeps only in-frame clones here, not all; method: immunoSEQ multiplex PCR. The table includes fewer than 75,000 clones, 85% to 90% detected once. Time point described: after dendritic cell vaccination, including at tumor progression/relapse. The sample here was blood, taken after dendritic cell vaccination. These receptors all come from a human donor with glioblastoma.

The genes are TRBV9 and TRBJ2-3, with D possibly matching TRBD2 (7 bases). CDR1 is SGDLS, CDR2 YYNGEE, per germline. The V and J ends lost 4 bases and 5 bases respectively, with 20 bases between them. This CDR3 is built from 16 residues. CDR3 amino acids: CASSPHAGGAGDTQYF. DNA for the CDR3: TGTGCCAGCAGCCCACACGCTGGGGGGGCAGGAGATACGCAGTATTTT.

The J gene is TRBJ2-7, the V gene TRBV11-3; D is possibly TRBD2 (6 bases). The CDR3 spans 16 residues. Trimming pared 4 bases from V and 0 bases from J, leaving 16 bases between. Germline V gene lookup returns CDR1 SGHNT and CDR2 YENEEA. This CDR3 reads CASSSQGSGTSYEQYF. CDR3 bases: TGTGCCAGCAGCTCCCAGGGTAGCGGCACCTCCTACGAGCAGTACTTC.

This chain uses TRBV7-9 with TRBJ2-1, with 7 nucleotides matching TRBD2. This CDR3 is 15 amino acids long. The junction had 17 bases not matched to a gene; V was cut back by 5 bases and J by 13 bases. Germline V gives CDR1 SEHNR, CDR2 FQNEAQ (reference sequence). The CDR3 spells CASSQLAHRGRGQFF. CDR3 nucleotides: TGTGCCAGCAGCCAACTAGCGCACCGGGGAAGGGGCCAGTTCTTC.

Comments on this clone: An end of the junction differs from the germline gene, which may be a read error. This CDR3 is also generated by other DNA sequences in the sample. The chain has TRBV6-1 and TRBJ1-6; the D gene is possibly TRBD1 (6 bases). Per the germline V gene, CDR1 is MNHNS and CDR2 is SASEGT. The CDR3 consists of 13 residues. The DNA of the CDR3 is TGTGCCAGTACCGGGACAAGAAATTCCCCCCTCCACTTT. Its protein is CASTGTRNSPLHF.

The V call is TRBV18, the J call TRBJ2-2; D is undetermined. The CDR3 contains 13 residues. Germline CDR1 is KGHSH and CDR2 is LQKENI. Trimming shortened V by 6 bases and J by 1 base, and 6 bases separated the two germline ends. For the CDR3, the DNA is TGTGCCAGCTCGTCGGTGAACACCGGGGAGCTGTTTTTT. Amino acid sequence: CASSSVNTGELFF.

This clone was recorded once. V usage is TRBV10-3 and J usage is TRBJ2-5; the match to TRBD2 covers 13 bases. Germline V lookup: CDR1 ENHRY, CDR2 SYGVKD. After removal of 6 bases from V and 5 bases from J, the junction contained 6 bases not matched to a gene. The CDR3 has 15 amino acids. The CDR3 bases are TGTGCCATCAGCGCGGGACTAGCGGGGCCGGAGACCCAGTACTTC. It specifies CAISAGLAGPETQYF.

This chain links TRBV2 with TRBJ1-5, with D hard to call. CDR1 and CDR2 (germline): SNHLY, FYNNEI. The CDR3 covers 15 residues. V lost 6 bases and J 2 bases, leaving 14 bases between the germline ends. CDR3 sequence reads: CASRTGWPGNQPQHF. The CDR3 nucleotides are TGTGCCAGCAGGACGGGGTGGCCGGGCAATCAGCCCCAGCATTTT.

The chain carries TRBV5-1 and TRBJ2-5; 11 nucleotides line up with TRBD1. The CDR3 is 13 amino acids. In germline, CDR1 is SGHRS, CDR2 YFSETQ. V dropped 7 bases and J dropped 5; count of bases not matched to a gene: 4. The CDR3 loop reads CASRTGGAETQYF. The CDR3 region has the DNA TGCGCCAGCCGGACAGGGGGCGCCGAGACCCAGTACTTC.

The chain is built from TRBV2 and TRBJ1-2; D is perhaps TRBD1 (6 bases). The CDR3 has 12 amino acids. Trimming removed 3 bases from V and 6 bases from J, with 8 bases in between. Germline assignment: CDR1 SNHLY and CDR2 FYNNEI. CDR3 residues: CASSDRGHGYTF. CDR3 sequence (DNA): TGTGCCAGCAGTGACAGGGGACATGGCTACACCTTC.

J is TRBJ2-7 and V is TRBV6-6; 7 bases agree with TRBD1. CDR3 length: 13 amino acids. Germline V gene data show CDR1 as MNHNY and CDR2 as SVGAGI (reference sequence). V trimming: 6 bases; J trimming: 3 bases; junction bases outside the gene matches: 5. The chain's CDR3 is CASRSGQLYEQYF. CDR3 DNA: TGTGCCAGCAGGTCGGGACAGCTCTACGAGCAGTACTTC.

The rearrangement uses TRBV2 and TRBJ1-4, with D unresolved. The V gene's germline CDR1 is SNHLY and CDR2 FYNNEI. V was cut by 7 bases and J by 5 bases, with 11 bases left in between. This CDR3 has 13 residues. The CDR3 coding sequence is TGTGCCAGCACGTCCAGGTTGAATGAAAAACTGTTTTTT. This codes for CASTSRLNEKLFF. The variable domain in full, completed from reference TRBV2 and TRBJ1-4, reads EPEVTQTPSHQVTQMGQEVILRCVPISNHLYFYWYRQILGQKVEFLVSFYNNEISEKSEIFDDQFSVERPDGSNFTLKIRSTKLEDSAMYFCASTSRLNEKLFFGSGTQLSVL.

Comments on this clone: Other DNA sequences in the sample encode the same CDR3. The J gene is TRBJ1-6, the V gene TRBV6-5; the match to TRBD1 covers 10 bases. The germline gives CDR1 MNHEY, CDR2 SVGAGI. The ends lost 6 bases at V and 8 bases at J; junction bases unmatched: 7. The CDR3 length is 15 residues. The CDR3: CASRSPGQGYSPLHF. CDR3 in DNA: TGTGCCAGCAGGAGCCCGGGACAGGGGTATTCACCCCTCCACTTT.

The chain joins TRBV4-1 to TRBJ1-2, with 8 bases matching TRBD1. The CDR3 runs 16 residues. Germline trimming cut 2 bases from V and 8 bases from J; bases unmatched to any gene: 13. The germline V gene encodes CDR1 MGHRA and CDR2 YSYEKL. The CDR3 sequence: CASSQHTGQGRAGYTF. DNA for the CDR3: TGCGCCAGCAGCCAACATACTGGACAGGGAAGGGCGGGCTACACCTTC.

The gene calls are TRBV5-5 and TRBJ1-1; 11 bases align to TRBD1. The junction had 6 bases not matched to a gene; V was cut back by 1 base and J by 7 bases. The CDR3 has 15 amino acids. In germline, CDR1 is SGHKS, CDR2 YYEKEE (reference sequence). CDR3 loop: CASSLRGQGAGEAFF. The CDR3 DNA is TGTGCCAGCAGCTTGAGAGGACAGGGGGCGGGTGAAGCTTTCTTT.